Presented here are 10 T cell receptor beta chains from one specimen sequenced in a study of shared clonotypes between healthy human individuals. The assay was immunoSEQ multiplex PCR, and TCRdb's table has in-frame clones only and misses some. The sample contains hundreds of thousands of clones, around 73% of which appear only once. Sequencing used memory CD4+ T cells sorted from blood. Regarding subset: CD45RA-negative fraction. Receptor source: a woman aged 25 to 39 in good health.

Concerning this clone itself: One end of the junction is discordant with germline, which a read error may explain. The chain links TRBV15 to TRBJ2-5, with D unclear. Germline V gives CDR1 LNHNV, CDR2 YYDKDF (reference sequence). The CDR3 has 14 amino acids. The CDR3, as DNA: TGTGCCACCAGCAGAGAGGTTTACCAAGGGACCCAGTACTTC. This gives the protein CATSREVYQGTQYF.

The CDR3 nucleotides read TGTGCCAGCAGCTTAGGTTCAGGGGTGAACACTGAAGCTTTCTTT. Encoded protein: CASSLGSGVNTEAFF. The chain uses TRBV7-2 and TRBJ1-1; D possibly corresponds to TRBD1 (6 bases). The CDR3 loop spans 15 amino acids. Germline loops: CDR1 SGHTA, CDR2 FQGNSA. The V end was cut by 1 base, the J end by 0 bases, with 9 bases between.

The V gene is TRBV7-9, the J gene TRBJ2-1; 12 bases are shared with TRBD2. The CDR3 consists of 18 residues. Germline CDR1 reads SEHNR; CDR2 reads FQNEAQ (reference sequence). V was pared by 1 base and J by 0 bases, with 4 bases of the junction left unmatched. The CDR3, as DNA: TGTGCCAGCAGCTTAGGGTCTAGCGGGAGGGGCTCCTACAATGAGCAGTTCTTC. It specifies CASSLGSSGRGSYNEQFF.

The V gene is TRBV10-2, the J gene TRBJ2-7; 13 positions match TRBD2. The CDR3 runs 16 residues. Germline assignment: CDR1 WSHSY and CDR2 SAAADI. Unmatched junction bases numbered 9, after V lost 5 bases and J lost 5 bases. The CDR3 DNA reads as TGCGCCAGCAGTTCATGGACTAGCGGGAGTGCCCACGAGCAGTACTTC. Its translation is CASSSWTSGSAHEQYF.

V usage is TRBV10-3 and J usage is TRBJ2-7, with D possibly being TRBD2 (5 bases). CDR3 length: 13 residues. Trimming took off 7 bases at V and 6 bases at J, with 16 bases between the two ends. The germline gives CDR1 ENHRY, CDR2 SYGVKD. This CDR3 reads CAIKKGSESEQYF. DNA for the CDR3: TGTGCCATCAAAAAGGGTAGCGAAAGCGAGCAGTACTTC.

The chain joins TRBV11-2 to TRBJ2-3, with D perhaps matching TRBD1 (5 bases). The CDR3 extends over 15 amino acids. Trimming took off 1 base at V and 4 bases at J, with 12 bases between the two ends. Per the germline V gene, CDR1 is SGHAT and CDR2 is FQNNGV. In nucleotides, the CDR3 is TGTGCCAGCAGCTTAGGGGGCGCGCGGCCAGATACGCAGTATTTT. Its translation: CASSLGGARPDTQYF.

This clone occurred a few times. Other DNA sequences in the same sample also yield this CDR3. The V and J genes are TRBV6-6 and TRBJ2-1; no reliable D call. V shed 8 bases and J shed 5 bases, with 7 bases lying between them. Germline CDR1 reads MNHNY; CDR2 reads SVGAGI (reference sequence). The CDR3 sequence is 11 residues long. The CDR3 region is CASSGNNEQFF. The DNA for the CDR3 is TGTGCCAGCTCCGGAAACAATGAGCAGTTCTTC.

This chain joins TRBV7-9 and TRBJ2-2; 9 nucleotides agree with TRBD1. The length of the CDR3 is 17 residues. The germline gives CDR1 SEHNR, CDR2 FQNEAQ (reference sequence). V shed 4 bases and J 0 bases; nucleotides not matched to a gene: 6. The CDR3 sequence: CASSSPGQGTNTGELFF. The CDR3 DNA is TGTGCCAGCAGCTCCCCCGGACAGGGGACGAACACCGGGGAGCTGTTTTTT.

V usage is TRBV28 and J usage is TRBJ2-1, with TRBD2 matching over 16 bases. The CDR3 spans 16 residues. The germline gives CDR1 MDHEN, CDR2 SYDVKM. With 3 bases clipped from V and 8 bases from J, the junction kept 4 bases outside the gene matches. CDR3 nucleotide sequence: TGTGCCAGCAGTTTTGGGACTAGCGGGAGGGCCCATGAGCAGTTCTTC. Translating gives CASSFGTSGRAHEQFF.

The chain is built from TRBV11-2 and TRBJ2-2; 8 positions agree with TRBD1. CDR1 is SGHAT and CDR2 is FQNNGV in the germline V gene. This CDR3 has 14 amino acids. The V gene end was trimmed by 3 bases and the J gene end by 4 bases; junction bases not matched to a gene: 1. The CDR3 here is CASSLDRVTGELFF. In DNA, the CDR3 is TGTGCCAGCAGCTTGGACAGGGTCACCGGGGAGCTGTTTTTT.